The next 5 T cell receptor beta chains were all read from a single sample in a study of T cell repertoires in cytomegalovirus infection. MiXCR was run by TCRdb on the reads, yielding one entry per CDR3 protein. The table shows about 130,000 distinct CDR3 sequences, with almost 9% occurring only once. The sequenced sample consisted of PBMCs. Receptor source: a human donor in good health (CMV status not recorded). Some clones in this sample may be carry-over from other donors' samples.

This clonotype has ten or more counts. The J gene is TRBJ1-5, the V gene TRBV18; D remains unclear. Trimming took 3 bases from V and 0 from J, leaving 6 bases between them. The CDR3 extends over 14 amino acids. The germline V gene encodes CDR1 KGHSH and CDR2 LQKENI. The CDR3 reads CASSPDRSNQPQHF. Here the CDR3 DNA reads TGTGCCAGCTCACCCGACCGTAGCAATCAGCCCCAGCATTTT.

In this sample, this clonotype turned up many times. CDR3 amino acids: CSARDGGRLNYGYTF. The CDR3 DNA reads as TGCAGTGCTAGAGATGGGGGCAGACTTAACTATGGCTACACCTTC. The genes are TRBV20-1 and TRBJ1-2; weak D call: TRBD1 (6 bases). The CDR3 sequence is 15 residues long. Germline V gene sequence: CDR1 DFQATT, CDR2 SNEGSKA (reference sequence). V gave up 0 bases and J gave up 1 base, with 12 bases separating them.

This clonotype was observed many times. The CDR3 region is CASSTDRYDQPQHF. As DNA, the CDR3 is TGTGCCAGCAGCACGGACAGGTACGATCAGCCCCAGCATTTT. This chain joins TRBV28 and TRBJ1-5, with 7 bases fitting TRBD1. The CDR3 covers 14 residues. With V trimmed by 6 bases and J by 5 bases, 7 bases remained unmatched. Germline values: CDR1 MDHEN, CDR2 SYDVKM.

This clonotype was picked up many times. The V call is TRBV28, the J call TRBJ1-2, with D tentatively TRBD1 (5 bases). The CDR3 consists of 14 residues. V lost 7 bases to trimming and J lost 0 bases, with 12 bases between them. CDR1 is MDHEN and CDR2 is SYDVKM in the germline V gene. CDR3 sequence (DNA): TGTGCCAGCAATCCTCAGGGAGCTAACTATGGCTACACCTTC. It yields the protein CASNPQGANYGYTF.

The sample holds many counts of this clonotype. This chain joins TRBV6-5 and TRBJ2-2; tentative D call: TRBD1 (6 bases). The CDR3 contains 15 residues. V lost 6 bases and J 0 bases, leaving 11 bases between the germline ends. CDR1 and CDR2 (germline): MNHEY, SVGAGI. This CDR3 reads CASSLQGPNTGELFF. The CDR3 DNA reads as TGTGCCAGCAGCTTACAGGGCCCGAACACCGGGGAGCTGTTTTTT.